These 26 T cell receptor beta chains were sequenced from one sample in a study of T cells expressing NK-cell markers (dated by TCRdb to the early 2020s). Library generation was performed with 5' RACE. Sequencing used an Illumina HiSeq 2000. The reads underwent TCRdb reprocessing, giving one record for each CDR3 protein sequence and no DNA. This specimen's table enumerates approximately 380,000 distinct CDR3 sequences. The ten largest clones capture around 4.9% of the sample. The specimen sequenced was blood T cells: a sorted CD56 or NKG2C T cell subset, CD4+ or CD8+ T cells, or bulk PBMC T cells (not recorded which). The receptor source for this set is a man between 18 and 69 years old in good health.

The genes are TRBV9 and TRBJ2-3; absent DNA, TCRdb's TRBD2 call cannot be checked. Germline V gene sequence: CDR1 SGDLS, CDR2 YYNGEE. This CDR3 has 16 amino acids. The CDR3 spells CASSVDGTSTGDTQYF.

The gene calls are TRBV7-9 and TRBJ2-1; TCRdb's D call of TRBD1 is untestable without DNA. There are 14 residues in the CDR3. Germline lookup yields CDR1 SEHNR and CDR2 FQNEAQ (reference sequence). The chain's CDR3 is CAAKPGQINNEQFF.

CDR3 amino acids: CASSRHSGASYNEQFF. The chain combines TRBV5-1 with TRBJ2-1; TCRdb's D call, TRBD2, is unchecked because there is no DNA. Germline CDR1 SGHRS, CDR2 YFSETQ. The CDR3 is 16 amino acids.

The chain has TRBV4-1 and TRBJ1-2; with no DNA, the TCRdb D assignment of TRBD1 cannot be verified. The CDR3 sequence is 15 residues long. CDR1 MGHRA and CDR2 YSYEKL come from the germline V gene. CDR3 in amino acids: CASSQDWGQGDGYTF.

The gene calls are TRBV20-1 and TRBJ1-2; as DNA is missing, the TRBD1 call by TCRdb cannot be tested. CDR3 length equals 15 residues. Germline V gives CDR1 DFQATT, CDR2 SNEGSKA (reference sequence). CDR3 region: CSARDRMGVRNGYTF.

The chain joins TRBV20-1 to TRBJ2-1; lacking DNA, the TRBD2 call made by TCRdb goes unchecked. The germline gives CDR1 DFQATT, CDR2 SNEGSKA (reference sequence). This CDR3 comprises 16 residues. The CDR3 here is CSAQKRTSAEMNEQFF.

The genes are TRBV20-1 and TRBJ2-4; TCRdb reports TRBD1, a call that lacks DNA to check it against. Germline CDR1 reads DFQATT; CDR2 reads SNEGSKA (reference sequence). CDR3 length equals 15 residues. The chain's CDR3 is CSARGVEDNLNIQYF.

J is TRBJ2-1 and V is TRBV11-2. Germline V gene lookup returns CDR1 SGHAT and CDR2 FQNNGV. The CDR3 is 14 residues long. CDR3 protein: CASSLIRLVNEQFF.

The genes are TRBV6-5 and TRBJ2-3. The CDR3 spans 12 residues. The V gene's germline CDR1 is MNHEY and CDR2 SVGAGI. The CDR3: CASTDFTDTQYF.

This chain connects TRBV5-1 to TRBJ1-2; as DNA is missing, the TRBD1 call by TCRdb cannot be tested. This CDR3 contains 14 residues. In germline, CDR1 is SGHRS, CDR2 YFSETQ. CDR3 amino acids: CASSSYGARSCYTF.

The CDR3 sequence is CASSLDLGEKLFF. This chain connects TRBV5-4 to TRBJ1-4. The CDR3 sequence is 13 residues long. The germline CDR1 and CDR2 sequences are SGHNT and YYREEE (reference sequence).

The chain links TRBV12-5 to TRBJ2-5; TCRdb calls TRBD2, which cannot be checked without DNA. Germline lookup yields CDR1 LGHNT and CDR2 FRNRAP. CDR3 length: 14 residues. CDR3 region: CASGLYTGWETQYF.

The rearrangement links TRBV4-1 to TRBJ2-1; the D call from TCRdb, TRBD2, cannot be confirmed without DNA. The germline V gene encodes CDR1 MGHRA and CDR2 YSYEKL. The CDR3 totals 17 residues. CDR3 amino acids: CASSQTLAGGPYNEQFF.

The chain combines TRBV7-9 with TRBJ2-5; the D call from TCRdb, TRBD1, cannot be confirmed without DNA. CDR3 length equals 16 residues. Germline assignment: CDR1 SEHNR and CDR2 FQNEAQ (reference sequence). Here the CDR3 reads CASSFPGQGGKETQYF.

This sequence joins TRBV9 and TRBJ2-6. This CDR3 is 16 amino acids long. CDR1 SGDLS and CDR2 YYNGEE come from the germline V gene. The CDR3: CASSARLASGANVLTF.

The chain recombines TRBV5-5 with TRBJ2-2; as DNA is missing, the TRBD1 call by TCRdb cannot be tested. Germline V gene sequence: CDR1 SGHKS, CDR2 YYEKEE (reference sequence). The CDR3 sequence is 16 residues long. This chain's CDR3 is CASRTGLIVNTGELFF.

This chain joins TRBV29-1 and TRBJ1-2. The length of the CDR3 is 16 residues. Germline CDR1 and CDR2: SQVTM and ANQGSEA. This chain's CDR3 is CSVDTGAVLLNYGYTF.

The chain combines TRBV5-1 with TRBJ2-3. The CDR3 is made up of 18 amino acids. CDR1 and CDR2 (germline): SGHRS, YFSETQ. The CDR3 region is CASSLGMGKTASTDTQYF. Full variable domain (outside the CDR3, taken from reference TRBV5-1 and TRBJ2-3): KAGVTQTPRYLIKTRGQQVTLSCSPISGHRSVSWYQQTPGQGLQFLFEYFSETQRNKGNFPGRFSGRQFSNSRSEMNVSTLELGDSALYLCASSLGMGKTASTDTQYFGPGTRLTVL.

The V call is TRBV20-1, the J call TRBJ2-3; TCRdb designates TRBD2, a call that cannot be tested without DNA. Germline V CDR1 and CDR2: DFQATT, SNEGSKA (reference sequence). This CDR3 spans 13 amino acids. CDR3 amino acids: CSAGTSSGDTQYF.

The chain joins TRBV7-9 to TRBJ1-5. Germline-derived CDR1 and CDR2 are SEHNR and FQNEAQ (reference sequence). This CDR3 comprises 17 residues. The CDR3 sequence is CASSLAIGRVSNQPQHF.

The chain recombines TRBV12-3 or TRBV12-4 with TRBJ2-2; TCRdb reports TRBD1, a call that lacks DNA to check it against. The CDR3 consists of 15 residues. CDR3 residues: CASSPRQVNTGELFF.

The chain combines TRBV11-3 with TRBJ2-5. Germline V gene lookup returns CDR1 SGHNT and CDR2 YENEEA. This CDR3 has 13 amino acids. The CDR3 here is CASSFGSLGTQYF.

J is TRBJ2-2 and V is TRBV29-1; TCRdb names TRBD2, which stays unverified in the absence of DNA. CDR3 length: 15 amino acids. The V gene's germline CDR1 is SQVTM and CDR2 ANQGSEA. The CDR3 loop is CSAELGLVRTGELFF.

J is TRBJ1-1 and V is TRBV7-9; TCRdb designates TRBD1, a call that cannot be tested without DNA. The CDR3 is made up of 13 amino acids. CDR1 and CDR2 from the germline V gene are SEHNR and FQNEAQ (reference sequence). This CDR3 is CASSPRDNTEAFF.

V gene TRBV2 combines with J gene TRBJ2-3; the TRBD1 assignment by TCRdb is unverifiable without DNA. There are 12 residues in the CDR3. The V gene's germline CDR1 is SNHLY and CDR2 FYNNEI. CDR3 region: CASSPNRGPQYF. The full variable domain, its missing parts supplied by reference TRBV2 and TRBJ2-3, is EPEVTQTPSHQVTQMGQEVILRCVPISNHLYFYWYRQILGQKVEFLVSFYNNEISEKSEIFDDQFSVERPDGSNFTLKIRSTKLEDSAMYFCASSPNRGPQYFGPGTRLTVL.

V and J are TRBV7-3 and TRBJ2-2; TCRdb lists TRBD1, though no DNA is available to test this call. This CDR3 has 16 amino acids. The germline gives CDR1 SGHTA, CDR2 FQGTGA. CDR3 region: CASSTGQGTNTGELFF.